Each of the 23 T cell receptor beta chains below was sequenced from the same sample in a study of blood T cells in healthy people across ages. Combining a sample-barcoded 5' primer with a J-beta primer mix, a second PCR ran for roughly 6 to 11 cycles. TCRdb analysed the 5' RACE reads with MiXCR anew, one entry per CDR3 protein. The sample contains roughly 730,000 distinct CDR3 sequences, around 50% of which appear only once. The sequenced sample was blood. The receptors stem from a man aged 40-55 years in good health.

The DNA of the CDR3 is TGTGCCACCAGCAGAGTGGCGGGTTTAGGCGAAAAACTGTTTTTT. Amino acids: CATSRVAGLGEKLFF. The gene calls are TRBV15 and TRBJ1-4, with D uncertain. V lost 1 base and J lost 8, with 14 bases in between. The CDR3 runs to 15 residues. CDR1 is LNHNV, CDR2 YYDKDF, per germline (reference sequence).

The chain joins TRBV28 to TRBJ1-2; D ambiguous. The V gene's germline CDR1 is MDHEN and CDR2 SYDVKM. The CDR3 extends over 14 amino acids. V lost 10 bases and J lost 0, with 15 bases in between. In DNA form, the CDR3 reads TGTGCCACCAAGAGGGCGGCAACTAACTATGGCTACACCTTC. Its protein is CATKRAATNYGYTF.

This chain links TRBV7-2 with TRBJ2-1; a weak D match, TRBD1 (5 bases). In germline, CDR1 is SGHTA, CDR2 FQGNSA. V was pared by 1 base and J by 6 bases, with 13 bases between. The CDR3 length is 15 residues. The chain's CDR3 is CASSLEAGMFNEQFF. The DNA of the CDR3 is TGTGCCAGCAGCTTAGAGGCAGGGATGTTCAATGAGCAGTTCTTC.

The J gene is TRBJ1-2, the V gene TRBV28; weak D call: TRBD1 (6 bases). The CDR3 has 15 residues. The germline CDR1 and CDR2 sequences are MDHEN and SYDVKM. Trimming cost V 5 bases and J 4 bases, with 17 bases left between them. Here the CDR3 DNA reads TGTGCCAGCAGTCCGCCCCGGACAGAAGTCTATGGCTACACCTTC. Translation gives CASSPPRTEVYGYTF.

This clonotype appeared a few times. J is TRBJ2-3 and V is TRBV2; D is perhaps TRBD2 (5 bases). This CDR3 has 13 amino acids. Germline V lookup: CDR1 SNHLY, CDR2 FYNNEI. The CDR3 DNA reads as TGTGCTACCAACAGCGCCGGGGAAGATACGCAGTATTTT. It encodes CATNSAGEDTQYF.

Regarding this clonotype: Possible read error: a much larger clone is one base away. The genes are TRBV5-1 and TRBJ2-7; 9 bases fit TRBD1. Losses at the gene ends were 3 bases for V and 1 base for J; bases not matched to a gene: 5. CDR3 length: 15 amino acids. Germline V gene sequence: CDR1 SGHRS, CDR2 YFSETQ. CDR3 nucleotide sequence: TGCGCCAGCAGCTGGGGGACAGGGATGTCCTACGAGCAGTACTTC. This gives the protein CASSWGTGMSYEQYF.

The chain employs TRBV19 and TRBJ2-7; 10 nucleotides match TRBD1. V was clipped by 6 bases and J by 5 bases; unmatched bases: 7. Germline V gene data show CDR1 as LNHDA and CDR2 as SQIVND (reference sequence). This CDR3 has 14 residues. The CDR3 region has the DNA TGTGCCAGTAGGAGGGACAGGGGATTCCACGAGCAGTACTTC. As protein: CASRRDRGFHEQYF.

V usage is TRBV9 and J usage is TRBJ2-5, with TRBD2 matching over 8 bases. V gave up 3 bases and J gave up 3 bases; unmatched junction bases: 13. The CDR3 has 17 residues. Germline V lookup: CDR1 SGDLS, CDR2 YYNGEE. CDR3 region: CASSEGPGGPPKETQYF. CDR3 sequence (DNA): TGTGCCAGCAGCGAAGGACCGGGGGGGCCTCCGAAAGAGACCCAGTACTTC.

V gene TRBV4-2 combines with J gene TRBJ2-7; D not certain. The V and J ends lost 1 base and 2 bases respectively, with 12 bases between them. CDR1 LGHNA and CDR2 YNFKEQ come from the germline V gene. CDR3 length: 15 residues. This CDR3 reads CASSQGPLTPYEQYF. In nucleotides, the CDR3 is TGTGCCAGCAGCCAAGGTCCCCTTACTCCCTACGAGCAGTACTTC.

The chain couples TRBV11-3 to TRBJ2-5; 13 bases are a match to TRBD2. V dropped 1 base and J dropped 11; count of bases not matched to a gene: 10. Germline values: CDR1 SGHNT, CDR2 YENEEA. CDR3 length equals 16 residues. The DNA of the CDR3 is TGTGCCAGCAGCTTAGGAACTAGCGGGAGGGCCAATGAGCAGTACTTC. Encoded protein: CASSLGTSGRANEQYF. Drawing the rest from reference TRBV11-3 and TRBJ2-5, the complete variable domain is EAGVVQSPRYKIIEKKQPVAFWCNPISGHNTLYWYLQNLGQGPELLIRYENEEAVDDSQLPKDRFSAERLKGVDSTLKIQPAELGDSAVYLCASSLGTSGRANEQYFGPGTRLLVL.

The chain combines TRBV5-5 with TRBJ1-1; 8 bases align to TRBD1. Germline V CDR1 and CDR2: SGHKS, YYEKEE (reference sequence). The junction had 3 bases not matched to a gene; V was cut back by 0 bases and J by 5 bases. The CDR3 has 14 residues. CDR3 loop: CASSLARGRTEAFF. CDR3 DNA sequence: TGTGCCAGCAGCTTGGCCAGGGGGCGAACTGAAGCTTTCTTT. Looking up the rest from reference TRBV5-5 and TRBJ1-1 gives the full variable domain: DAGVTQSPTHLIKTRGQQVTLRCSPISGHKSVSWYQQVLGQGPQFIFQYYEKEERGRGNFPDRFSARQFPNYSSELNVNALLLGDSALYLCASSLARGRTEAFFGQGTRLTVV.

Regarding this clonotype: Because it lacks the conserved phenylalanine or tryptophan at the end, this CDR3 is likely a read error. The J gene is TRBJ2-1, the V gene TRBV29-1, with D perhaps assigned TRBD1 or TRBD2 (5 bases each). The CDR3 length is 13 residues. Trimming pared 3 bases from V and 4 bases from J, leaving 10 bases between. The V gene's germline CDR1 is SQVTM and CDR2 ANQGSEA. This chain's CDR3 is CSVEGDPYNEQFL. The CDR3 DNA sequence: TGCAGCGTTGAGGGGGACCCTTACAATGAGCAGTTCTTA.

This clonotype was observed a few times. This chain links TRBV7-8 with TRBJ2-1, with TRBD2 as a possible D gene (5 bases). The V end lost 1 base, the J end lost 10 bases, and 11 bases lay between the germline ends. This CDR3 comprises 13 residues. The V gene's germline CDR1 is SGHVS and CDR2 FQNEAQ. The CDR3 DNA follows: TGTGCCAGCAGCTTAGGTTTGGGCGGGGAGCAGTTCTTC. Translating it yields CASSLGLGGEQFF.

CDR3 region: CSASPLASGGMGTQYF. CDR3 coding DNA: TGCAGTGCTAGTCCCTTAGCGAGCGGGGGGATGGGTACGCAGTATTTT. This chain joins TRBV20-1 and TRBJ2-3; 9 bases match TRBD2. From germline, CDR1 is DFQATT and CDR2 SNEGSKA (reference sequence). V shed 3 bases, J shed 8 bases, and the junction held 15 bases outside the gene matches. The length of the CDR3 is 16 residues.

The J gene is TRBJ1-1, the V gene TRBV20-1, with D possibly matching TRBD1 (6 bases). The CDR3 runs to 15 residues. Trimming removed 1 base at V and 1 base at J, with 13 bases between. Per germline, CDR1 DFQATT and CDR2 SNEGSKA (reference sequence). The CDR3 here is CSARVLGQKNTEAFF. The CDR3 DNA reads as TGCAGTGCTAGAGTCCTTGGACAGAAGAACACTGAAGCTTTCTTT.

This chain uses TRBV5-1 with TRBJ2-1, with 9 bases that match TRBD1. CDR1 and CDR2 (germline): SGHRS, YFSETQ. The V gene end was trimmed by 0 bases and the J gene end by 4 bases; junction bases not matched to a gene: 5. The CDR3 loop spans 16 amino acids. CDR3 region: CASSLVGQGYYNEQFF. The CDR3 bases are TGCGCCAGCAGCTTGGTCGGACAGGGGTATTACAATGAGCAGTTCTTC.

This clonotype has only a few counts. V usage is TRBV29-1 and J usage is TRBJ2-1; perhaps TRBD2 as D (6 bases). The J call is uncertain, as TRBJ2-7 better fits the DNA end. Germline assignment: CDR1 SQVTM and CDR2 ANQGSEA. The CDR3 is 14 amino acids. The CDR3 loop is CSVNSGGSYNEQYF. DNA of the CDR3: TGCAGCGTAAATAGCGGAGGCTCCTACAATGAGCAGTACTTC.

There are many counts of this clonotype. The chain carries TRBV7-9 and TRBJ2-7; D is unclear. Trimming removed 5 bases from V and 3 bases from J, with 5 bases in between. CDR3 length: 11 residues. Germline V lookup: CDR1 SEHNR, CDR2 FQNEAQ (reference sequence). The CDR3 protein is CASSENYEQYF. DNA for the CDR3: TGTGCCAGCAGCGAAAACTACGAGCAGTACTTC.

The chain is built from TRBV10-3 and TRBJ2-3, with D perhaps matching TRBD1 or TRBD2 (5 bases each). Trimming took 3 bases from V and 8 from J, leaving 24 bases between them. The V gene's germline CDR1 is ENHRY and CDR2 SYGVKD. The CDR3 contains 17 residues. CDR3 amino acids: CAISDHPSRGPMGTQYF. CDR3 coding DNA: TGTGCCATCAGTGACCACCCCTCACGGGGCCCGATGGGTACGCAGTATTTT.

The chain recombines TRBV7-2 with TRBJ1-2, with TRBD1 identical over 7 bases. The CDR3 consists of 13 residues. The germline CDR1 and CDR2 sequences are SGHTA and FQGNSA. Unmatched junction bases numbered 4, after V lost 5 bases and J lost 4 bases. The CDR3 loop reads CASSPTGFYGYTF. Here the CDR3 DNA reads TGTGCCAGCAGCCCGACAGGGTTCTATGGCTACACCTTC.

The gene calls are TRBV11-3 and TRBJ2-4; 7 bases agree with TRBD1. CDR1 and CDR2 (germline): SGHNT, YENEEA. The length of the CDR3 is 15 residues. The J segment lost 7 bases and the V segment lost 4 bases, leaving 10 bases of the junction unmatched. Here the CDR3 reads CASSSRTGFGNIQYF. CDR3 nucleotides: TGTGCCAGCAGCTCCCGGACAGGATTTGGGAACATTCAGTACTTC. Supplemented by reference TRBV11-3 and TRBJ2-4, the full variable domain reads EAGVVQSPRYKIIEKKQPVAFWCNPISGHNTLYWYLQNLGQGPELLIRYENEEAVDDSQLPKDRFSAERLKGVDSTLKIQPAELGDSAVYLCASSSRTGFGNIQYFGAGTRLSVL.

This clonotype was seen just once. This sequence joins TRBV19 and TRBJ2-1; TRBD1 aligns across 11 bases. J lost 10 bases, V lost 5 bases, and 16 bases had no gene match. The CDR3 consists of 17 residues. Germline-derived CDR1 and CDR2 are LNHDA and SQIVND (reference sequence). The CDR3 reads CASSPGTGGLRTTEQFF. The CDR3 region has the DNA TGTGCCAGTAGTCCCGGGACAGGGGGGCTAAGAACAACAGAGCAGTTCTTC.

This clonotype was observed a handful of times. The chain carries TRBV14 and TRBJ2-7; perhaps D is TRBD1 or TRBD2 (6 bases each). CDR1 is SGHDN and CDR2 is FVKESK in the germline V gene. The V and J ends lost 2 bases and 3 bases respectively, with 20 bases between them. This CDR3 has 17 residues. The CDR3 DNA follows: TGTGCCAGCAGCCAATTTGGGCTGCGGGACACGGTCTACGAGCAGTACTTC. Translating gives CASSQFGLRDTVYEQYF.